This entry lists 22 T cell receptor beta chains sequenced from one sample in a study of blood T cell repertoires in COVID-19. The method was immunoSEQ multiplex PCR; TCRdb's version includes in-frame clones alone and lacks a portion of them. Of about 270,000 clones detected, under 90% appear once; the ten largest clones hold approximately 2%. The specimen sequenced was PBMCs or T cells enriched from blood (not recorded which). These TCRs come from a woman aged 55-75 years who had recovered from COVID-19.

This clone was seen a single time. The V gene is TRBV27, the J gene TRBJ1-5; maybe TRBD1 (5 bases). There are 11 residues in the CDR3. Trimming took 6 bases from V and 14 from J, leaving 14 bases between them. Per germline, CDR1 MNHEY and CDR2 SMNVEV (reference sequence). The CDR3 DNA follows: TGTGCCAGCAGAGACAGTGGCTCGGAGCATTTT. Amino acid sequence: CASRDSGSEHF.

This clone was seen a single time. The chain joins TRBV27 to TRBJ1-1; no reliable D call. V lost 3 bases, J lost 1 base, and 6 bases lay in between. Germline lookup yields CDR1 MNHEY and CDR2 SMNVEV (reference sequence). The CDR3 spans 13 residues. The CDR3 is CASSFRENTEAFF. In DNA form, the CDR3 reads TGTGCCAGCAGTTTTAGAGAGAACACTGAAGCTTTCTTT.

This chain joins TRBV5-1 and TRBJ1-6; 11 bases are shared with TRBD1. The CDR3 sequence is 18 residues long. Unmatched junction bases numbered 7, after V lost 4 bases and J lost 1 base. The germline V gene encodes CDR1 SGHRS and CDR2 YFSETQ. In DNA, the CDR3 is TGCGCCAGCAGCCCTAGGACAGGGGGCACATCCTATAATTCACCCCTCCACTTT. This gives the protein CASSPRTGGTSYNSPLHF.

The chain employs TRBV19 and TRBJ2-3; 8 bases fit TRBD2. The CDR3 is made up of 15 amino acids. Germline loops: CDR1 LNHDA, CDR2 SQIVND (reference sequence). V was pared by 3 bases and J by 14 bases, with 16 bases of the junction left unmatched. This CDR3 is CASSINGRGLAKWYF. For the CDR3, the DNA is TGTGCCAGTAGTATCAACGGCCGCGGACTAGCCAAGTGGTATTTT.

The chain carries TRBV2 and TRBJ1-5, with 7 bases matching TRBD1. CDR1 is SNHLY, CDR2 FYNNEI, per germline. The CDR3 contains 14 residues. V trimming: 6 bases; J trimming: 4 bases; junction bases outside the gene matches: 6. CDR3 in DNA: TGTGCCAGCAGCCCACGACAGGGTAATCAGCCCCAGCATTTT. It is translated as CASSPRQGNQPQHF.

This chain uses TRBV10-3 with TRBJ1-2; 7 bases fit TRBD1. Per germline, CDR1 ENHRY and CDR2 SYGVKD. The CDR3 runs 15 residues. V shed 6 bases, J shed 7 bases, and the junction held 14 bases outside the gene matches. As DNA, the CDR3 is TGTGCCATCAGCGATCCACCGACAGGGTATCCTGGCTACACCTTC. This gives the protein CAISDPPTGYPGYTF.

The chain joins TRBV13 to TRBJ2-3; TRBD1 matches at 9 bases. The CDR3 consists of 17 residues. V lost 5 bases to trimming and J lost 2 bases; unmatched junction nucleotides: 11. Germline V gives CDR1 PRHDT, CDR2 FYEKMQ (reference sequence). The CDR3 loop is CASSGGTGPRLTDTQYF. The CDR3 coding sequence is TGTGCCAGCAGCGGGGGGACAGGGCCACGACTCACAGATACGCAGTATTTT.

The chain joins TRBV6-5 to TRBJ2-7; perhaps TRBD1 as D (6 bases). Germline V gene sequence: CDR1 MNHEY, CDR2 SVGAGI. The length of the CDR3 is 12 residues. V was shortened by 6 bases and J by 4 bases, with 10 bases between the two germline ends. CDR3 DNA: TGTGCCAGCAGCTTGGACAGTTACGAGCAGTACTTC. It encodes CASSLDSYEQYF.

The CDR3 loop reads CASSPRAIETQYF. The CDR3, as DNA: TGTGCCAGCAGCCCTAGAGCTATCGAGACCCAGTACTTC. The rearrangement uses TRBV11-2 and TRBJ2-5; D is ambiguous. The CDR3 has 13 residues. Trimming took 5 bases from V and 5 from J, leaving 12 bases between them. Germline CDR1 reads SGHAT; CDR2 reads FQNNGV.

Regarding this clone: Other DNA sequences in the sample encode the same CDR3. V gene TRBV3-1 (or the pseudogene TRBV3-2) combines with J gene TRBJ2-5; D is undetermined. V lost 2 bases to trimming and J lost 1 base, with 5 bases between them. CDR3 size: 13 residues. Looked up from germline, CDR1 is LGHDT and CDR2 is YNNKEL (reference sequence). CDR3 sequence reads: CASSQRGQETQYF. DNA for the CDR3: TGTGCCAGCAGCCAACGAGGCCAAGAGACCCAGTACTTC.

This clone was seen once. CDR3 protein: CASSPGEAGANVLTF. The CDR3 nucleotides read TGTGCCAGCAGTCCCGGGGAGGCCGGGGCCAACGTCCTGACTTTC. The V and J genes are TRBV6-5 and TRBJ2-6, with D possibly TRBD2 on 6 matching bases. V lost 5 bases and J lost 4, with 12 bases in between. CDR1 is MNHEY and CDR2 is SVGAGI in the germline V gene. CDR3 length: 15 amino acids.

This chain joins TRBV19 and TRBJ2-2; TRBD2 agrees at 9 bases. Germline CDR1 and CDR2: LNHDA and SQIVND (reference sequence). The ends lost 11 bases at V and 6 bases at J; junction bases unmatched: 13. The CDR3 covers 15 residues. The CDR3 loop reads CASGLGSGSSGELFF. The CDR3 DNA follows: TGTGCCTCGGGTTTGGGTAGCGGGAGTTCCGGGGAGCTGTTTTTT.

The chain couples TRBV12-3 or TRBV12-4 to TRBJ1-2; D gene unclear. Deletions cut 3 bases from V and 8 bases from J, with 13 bases between. This CDR3 has 13 residues. CDR3 coding DNA: TGTGCCAGCAGTTTGGCGGGGAATGTGGGCTACACCTTC. Translating gives CASSLAGNVGYTF.

V is TRBV28 and J is TRBJ1-3; a possible D gene is TRBD1 (5 bases). This CDR3 has 12 amino acids. Germline assignment: CDR1 MDHEN and CDR2 SYDVKM. Trimming pared 6 bases from V and 8 bases from J, leaving 11 bases between. Written as DNA, the CDR3 is TGTGCCAGCAGACAGGCAGGCCACACCATATATTTT. Amino acid sequence: CASRQAGHTIYF.

The chain recombines TRBV5-6 with TRBJ1-1, with TRBD1 as a possible D gene (6 bases). Germline assignment: CDR1 SGHDT and CDR2 YYEEEE. The CDR3 contains 13 residues. V lost 4 bases to trimming and J lost 10 bases, with 17 bases between them. This chain's CDR3 is CASSIYRARRAFF. CDR3 nucleotide sequence: TGTGCCAGCAGCATATACAGGGCGCGGAGAGCTTTCTTT.

J is TRBJ1-4 and V is TRBV7-9, with no clear D. The CDR3 contains 15 residues. Germline V gene data show CDR1 as SEHNR and CDR2 as FQNEAQ (reference sequence). V lost 0 bases and J 0 bases, leaving 5 bases between the germline ends. The CDR3 is CASSLAAATNEKLFF. The DNA for the CDR3 is TGTGCCAGCAGCTTAGCGGCTGCAACTAATGAAAAACTGTTTTTT.

This chain's CDR3 is CASSLAGGNTGELFF. The CDR3 coding sequence is TGTGCCAGCTCTCTAGCGGGGGGAAACACCGGGGAGCTGTTTTTT. J is TRBJ2-2 and V is TRBV2; TRBD2 matches at 11 bases. Trimming at V came to 8 bases and at J to 2 bases, leaving 4 bases not matched to a gene. CDR1 is SNHLY, CDR2 FYNNEI, per germline. The CDR3 has 15 amino acids.

V is TRBV19 and J is TRBJ1-1; perhaps TRBD1 as D (6 bases). CDR1 LNHDA and CDR2 SQIVND come from the germline V gene (reference sequence). V was shortened by 7 bases and J by 8 bases, with 20 bases between the two germline ends. This CDR3 has 14 amino acids. The CDR3 sequence: CASTYGGRTAEAFF. The CDR3 nucleotides are TGTGCCAGTACTTACGGGGGGCGCACCGCCGAAGCTTTCTTT. The full variable domain, completed using reference TRBV19 and TRBJ1-1, is DGGITQSPKYLFRKEGQNVTLSCEQNLNHDAMYWYRQDPGQGLRLIYYSQIVNDFQKGDIAEGYSVSREKKESFPLTVTSAQKNPTAFYLCASTYGGRTAEAFFGQGTRLTVV.

The genes are TRBV30 and TRBJ2-7; D is uncertain. Per the germline V gene, CDR1 is GTSNPN and CDR2 is SVGIG (reference sequence). The CDR3 sequence is 11 residues long. V was pared by 5 bases and J by 2 bases, with 7 bases between. DNA for the CDR3: TGTGCCTGGGGGCAGGCCTACGAGCAGTACTTC. The encoded protein is CAWGQAYEQYF.

The chain is built from TRBV6-5 and TRBJ2-1, with 8 nucleotides matching TRBD2. The trim removed 6 bases at V and 10 bases at J, leaving 8 bases unmatched. Looked up from germline, CDR1 is MNHEY and CDR2 is SVGAGI. CDR3 length: 13 amino acids. The CDR3 sequence: CASSTGGRNEQFF. In nucleotides, the CDR3 is TGTGCCAGCAGCACTGGCGGGAGGAACGAGCAGTTCTTC.

The chain links TRBV18 to TRBJ1-2, with D tentatively TRBD1 (6 bases). The CDR3 length is 15 residues. The germline gives CDR1 KGHSH, CDR2 LQKENI. The ends were cut back, 4 bases at V and 5 bases at J, with 17 bases in the middle. The CDR3, as DNA: TGTGCCAGCTCACAAGACAGGCGTCAGGCGTATGGCTACACCTTC. This translates into CASSQDRRQAYGYTF.

The chain couples TRBV5-4 to TRBJ2-1, with D possibly being TRBD2 (6 bases). Deletions cut 0 bases from V and 0 bases from J, with 16 bases between. The CDR3 sequence is 18 residues long. Germline V gives CDR1 SGHNT, CDR2 YYREEE (reference sequence). The DNA for the CDR3 is TGTGCCAGCAGCTTGGGAAGCGGGCGTACAAGCTCCTACAATGAGCAGTTCTTC. Amino acids: CASSLGSGRTSSYNEQFF. Variable domain in full (rest from reference TRBV5-4 and TRBJ2-1): ETGVTQSPTHLIKTRGQQVTLRCSSQSGHNTVSWYQQALGQGPQFIFQYYREEENGRGNFPPRFSGLQFPNYSSELNVNALELDDSALYLCASSLGSGRTSSYNEQFFGPGTRLTVL.